The 12 T cell receptor beta chains presented below share a single source sample, sequenced in a study of early T cells in non-severe SARS-CoV-2 infection. TCRdb analysed the 5' RACE reads with MiXCR anew, one entry per CDR3 protein. The sample includes 88,000 or so distinct CDR3 sequences, about 15% of them seen just once. Sequenced: whole blood. These receptor sequences come from an adult who was a healthcare worker with PCR-confirmed SARS-CoV-2 infection or an uninfected control (not recorded which).

This clonotype was observed a handful of times. The gene calls are TRBV3-1 and TRBJ2-2; D ambiguous. This CDR3 spans 15 amino acids. Germline V CDR1 and CDR2: LGHDT, YNNKEL (reference sequence). The V and J ends lost 1 base and 6 bases respectively, with 12 bases between them. Here the CDR3 DNA reads TGTGCCAGCAGCCAAGTATTTGTATTTGCCGGGGAGCTGTTTTTT. This translates into CASSQVFVFAGELFF.

A few counts support this clonotype. V usage is TRBV28 and J usage is TRBJ2-1; D remains unclear. The germline V gene has CDR1 MDHEN and CDR2 SYDVKM. V was shortened by 8 bases and J by 0 bases, with 8 bases between the two germline ends. The CDR3 is 13 amino acids. The CDR3 bases are TGTGCCAGCGGGTACATCTCCTACAATGAGCAGTTCTTC. It translates to CASGYISYNEQFF.

The table lists this clonotype with a few counts. The CDR3 coding sequence is TGCGCCAGCAGCGGCGGACCCCCGCTTAATACCTACGAGCAGTACTTC. Translating gives CASSGGPPLNTYEQYF. The J gene is TRBJ2-7, the V gene TRBV5-1; D is ambiguous. V was shortened by 4 bases and J by 2 bases, with 19 bases between the two germline ends. The CDR3 spans 16 residues. Germline V gives CDR1 SGHRS, CDR2 YFSETQ.

This clonotype was detected a few times. This chain links TRBV20-1 with TRBJ2-7; D is uncertain. Germline-derived CDR1 and CDR2 are DFQATT and SNEGSKA (reference sequence). The CDR3 has 14 amino acids. Trimming removed 0 bases at V and 9 bases at J, with 18 bases between. In DNA form, the CDR3 reads TGCAGTGCTAGAGATCAGTCCAAAGGTGACGGGCAGTACTTC. This gives the protein CSARDQSKGDGQYF.

This clonotype was counted only a few times. The rearrangement joins TRBV18 to TRBJ2-4; 11 bases align to TRBD1. Germline assignment: CDR1 KGHSH and CDR2 LQKENI. The CDR3 runs to 16 residues. V lost 3 bases, J lost 5 bases, and 6 bases stayed unmatched. CDR3 coding DNA: TGTGCCAGCTCACCCCCGGGACAGGGGGGACAAAACATTCAGTACTTC. Amino acids: CASSPPGQGGQNIQYF.

This clonotype has more than one count but fewer than ten. The gene calls are TRBV5-6 and TRBJ2-2, with 7 bases identical to TRBD1. This CDR3 contains 16 residues. The germline V gene encodes CDR1 SGHDT and CDR2 YYEEEE. V was pared by 2 bases and J by 1 base, with 5 bases of the junction left unmatched. In DNA form, the CDR3 reads TGTGCCAGCAGCTTTCCCGACAGGGTGAACACCGGGGAGCTGTTTTTT. It yields the protein CASSFPDRVNTGELFF.

The V call is TRBV7-2, the J call TRBJ1-2; D is ambiguous. The CDR3 has 14 amino acids. Trimming removed 0 bases at V and 1 base at J, with 6 bases between. CDR1 and CDR2 (germline): SGHTA, FQGNSA. CDR3 sequence (DNA): TGTGCCAGCAGCTTAGCGCCCGGTAACTATGGCTACACCTTC. As protein: CASSLAPGNYGYTF.

J is TRBJ2-5 and V is TRBV11-2; D unclear. Trimming cost V 3 bases and J 0 bases, with 8 bases left between them. The CDR3 is 14 amino acids. CDR1 SGHAT and CDR2 FQNNGV come from the germline V gene. CDR3 residues: CASSFDAYQETQYF. The DNA of the CDR3 is TGTGCCAGCAGCTTTGACGCCTACCAAGAGACCCAGTACTTC.

The chain couples TRBV18 to TRBJ2-7; the D is unclear. Between the trimmed V and J ends, which lost 2 bases and 2 bases, there was a span of 4 bases. Germline V gene sequence: CDR1 KGHSH, CDR2 LQKENI. This CDR3 has 12 amino acids. This chain's CDR3 is CASSPTAYEQYF. The DNA of the CDR3 is TGTGCCAGCTCACCAACGGCCTACGAGCAGTACTTC.

CDR3 residues: CASSRRVAYNEQFF. The CDR3 region has the DNA TGTGCCAGCAGTAGGAGGGTGGCCTACAATGAGCAGTTCTTC. This chain joins TRBV6-1 and TRBJ2-1; D perhaps matches TRBD2 (6 bases). Germline values: CDR1 MNHNS, CDR2 SASEGT. The length of the CDR3 is 14 residues. Trimming took off 5 bases at V and 2 bases at J, with 10 bases between the two ends.

A word on this clonotype: One end of the junction is discordant with germline, which a read error may explain. The CDR3 DNA is TGTGCCAGCAGCGAAGGGGTAGCCAAAAACATTCAGTACTTC. Translated, it gives CASSEGVAKNIQYF. V is TRBV6-1 and J is TRBJ2-4; tentatively, D is TRBD1 (5 bases). The CDR3 loop spans 14 amino acids. The germline V gene has CDR1 MNHNS and CDR2 SASEGT.

The chain joins TRBV28 to TRBJ2-1; the match to TRBD1 covers 7 bases. Germline V gene lookup returns CDR1 MDHEN and CDR2 SYDVKM. The CDR3 spans 14 residues. The V and J ends lost 4 bases and 7 bases, in that order; junction bases with no gene match: 7. CDR3 nucleotides: TGTGCCAGCAGTTCCTTAGAGGGGGCGAATGAGCAGTTCTTC. This encodes CASSSLEGANEQFF.